Below, 28 T cell receptor beta chains from the same sample are listed, as sequenced in a study of blood T cells in healthy people across ages (dated by TCRdb to 2015 to 2017). The protocol used for the library was 5' RACE. Reads for this sample came from an Illumina HiSeq 2500. The second PCR ran for about 7 to 11 cycles and used a J-beta primer mix along with a sample-barcoded 5' primer. TCRdb applied fastp at Q25 and MiXCR to the public reads, then kept only in-frame beta chains. Each CDR3 protein gets just one entry, which takes the most common genes and DNA from the rows behind it. Recorded for this sample are some 1.5 million distinct CDR3 sequences; roughly 30% of them occurred a single time. Less than 9.5% of the sample is taken by the ten largest. The sample consisted of blood. These receptors were obtained from a woman aged 25 to 39 in good health.

This clonotype has only a few counts. The gene calls are TRBV6-6 and TRBJ2-7, with 15 nucleotides matching TRBD2. CDR3 length equals 19 residues. With 2 bases clipped from V and 2 bases from J, the junction kept 10 bases outside the gene matches. CDR1 is MNHNY, CDR2 SVGAGI, per germline (reference sequence). The CDR3 nucleotides read TGTGCCAGCAGTTACGACTCTACGGGACTAGCGGGGGGACCCTACGAGCAGTACTTC. It translates to CASSYDSTGLAGGPYEQYF.

This chain joins TRBV6-5 and TRBJ1-1, with no clear D. The V end lost 6 bases, the J end lost 4 bases, and 12 bases lay between the germline ends. The germline V gene has CDR1 MNHEY and CDR2 SVGAGI. The length of the CDR3 is 13 residues. The CDR3 DNA is TGTGCCAGCAGGACGGGCCCTGTCACTGAAGCTTTCTTT. Translation gives CASRTGPVTEAFF.

A few counts support this clonotype. The rearrangement joins TRBV20-1 to TRBJ2-1, with 9 bases lining up with TRBD2. J was trimmed by 10 bases and V by 1 base; bases with no gene match: 14. Per the germline V gene, CDR1 is DFQATT and CDR2 is SNEGSKA (reference sequence). The CDR3 runs to 16 residues. The CDR3, as DNA: TGCAGTGCTAGAGTGCGTCTAGCGGGATTGAACAGGGAGCAGTTCTTC. This encodes CSARVRLAGLNREQFF.

V gene TRBV29-1 combines with J gene TRBJ2-1, with 10 bases aligning to TRBD2. The CDR3 runs 15 residues. V shed 6 bases, J shed 5 bases, and the junction held 10 bases outside the gene matches. The germline V gene has CDR1 SQVTM and CDR2 ANQGSEA. CDR3 protein: CSVKMGLARHNEQFF. CDR3 nucleotides: TGCAGCGTGAAGATGGGACTAGCGCGACACAATGAGCAGTTCTTC.

This clonotype came up a few times. V is TRBV27 and J is TRBJ2-5; 8 nucleotides line up with TRBD2. The J call could be wrong; TRBJ2-7 is a better fit for the DNA end. Germline loops: CDR1 MNHEY, CDR2 SMNVEV (reference sequence). There are 13 residues in the CDR3. CDR3 region: CASSNKLAAEQYF. The DNA for the CDR3 is TGTGCCAGCAGCAACAAACTAGCGGCCGAGCAGTACTTC.

On this clonotype: Since a much larger clone is just one base distant, this may be a read error. In DNA, the CDR3 is TGTGCCAGCAGCTCGAGTATAGGGGACATAGGGTGGAATGAGCAGTTCTTC. It codes for CASSSSIGDIGWNEQFF. V usage is TRBV11-1 and J usage is TRBJ2-1; TRBD1 is a possible D gene (6 bases). The CDR3 spans 17 residues. V lost 4 bases and J lost 7, with 23 bases in between. CDR1 is SGHAT and CDR2 is FQDESV in the germline V gene (reference sequence).

This clonotype was seen only a few times. The chain links TRBV5-1 to TRBJ2-3; no reliable D call. V lost 3 bases and J lost 2, with 19 bases in between. This CDR3 comprises 17 residues. Germline assignment: CDR1 SGHRS and CDR2 YFSETQ. CDR3 region: CASSSKGNPSPTDTQYF. The CDR3 bases are TGCGCCAGCAGCTCCAAGGGAAATCCCAGCCCCACAGATACGCAGTATTTT.

A remark on this clonotype: An end of the junction differs from the germline gene, which may be a read error. The V call is TRBV5-1, the J call TRBJ2-5, with D maybe TRBD2 (5 bases). The CDR3 has 13 amino acids. Germline V lookup: CDR1 SGHRS, CDR2 YFSETQ. DNA of the CDR3: TGCGCCAGCAGCCTCCCCCTGAGGGAGACCCGGTACTTC. Protein sequence: CASSLPLRETRYF.

This sequence joins TRBV6-2 or TRBV6-3 and TRBJ2-7; TRBD2 matches at 7 bases. Trimming removed 10 bases from V and 2 bases from J; junction bases left unmatched: 2. The CDR3 consists of 11 residues. Germline loops: CDR1 MNHEY, CDR2 SVGEGT. CDR3 sequence (DNA): TGTGCCATCGGACTAGCCTACGAGCAGTACTTC. As protein: CAIGLAYEQYF.

The rearrangement links TRBV11-2 to TRBJ2-7; D remains ambiguous. The V and J ends lost 5 bases and 4 bases respectively, with 18 bases between them. The CDR3 is 15 amino acids. Looked up from germline, CDR1 is SGHAT and CDR2 is FQNNGV. The CDR3 coding sequence is TGTGCCAGCAGCGCGATCATTCGGCGCCAATACGAGCAGTACTTC. It specifies CASSAIIRRQYEQYF. Full variable domain (outside the CDR3, taken from reference TRBV11-2 and TRBJ2-7): EAGVAQSPRYKIIEKRQSVAFWCNPISGHATLYWYQQILGQGPKLLIQFQNNGVVDDSQLPKDRFSAERLKGVDSTLKIQPAKLEDSAVYLCASSAIIRRQYEQYFGPGTRLTVT.

This clonotype occurred a few times. The CDR3 reads CASRPGTVNTGELFF. CDR3 bases: TGTGCCAGCCGGCCCGGGACAGTGAACACCGGGGAGCTGTTTTTT. The chain links TRBV28 to TRBJ2-2, with 7 bases matching TRBD1. CDR1 is MDHEN and CDR2 is SYDVKM in the germline V gene. Losses at the gene ends were 8 bases for V and 1 base for J; bases not matched to a gene: 7. This CDR3 has 15 amino acids.

This clonotype occurred a few times. The rearrangement joins TRBV7-3 to TRBJ2-3, with 11 positions matching TRBD2. The CDR3 is 17 residues long. V was clipped by 5 bases and J by 1 base; unmatched bases: 8. Per the germline V gene, CDR1 is SGHTA and CDR2 is FQGTGA. In DNA form, the CDR3 reads TGTGCCAGCAGCCCTTTAGCGGGGGGGGTGCGCACAGATACGCAGTATTTT. It codes for CASSPLAGGVRTDTQYF.

To note about this clonotype: The junction does not match germline at one end; this may be a read error. This chain connects TRBV2 to TRBJ2-1; 9 positions match TRBD1. This CDR3 has 15 residues. Per the germline V gene, CDR1 is SNHLY and CDR2 is FYNNEI. CDR3 loop: CASSQDRGFYIEQFF. The CDR3 DNA is TGTGCCAGCAGCCAAGACAGGGGGTTCTACATTGAGCAGTTCTTC.

This clonotype has only a few counts. This chain connects TRBV4-2 to TRBJ2-4; 12 bases map to TRBD2. The CDR3 is made up of 22 amino acids. CDR1 and CDR2 (germline): LGHNA, YNFKEQ. With V trimmed by 4 bases and J by 7 bases, 26 bases remained unmatched. This CDR3 reads CASSLILAGGAVHPLASNIQYF. Written as DNA, the CDR3 is TGTGCCAGCAGCCTAATACTAGCGGGGGGCGCCGTACACCCATTAGCCAGCAACATTCAGTACTTC.

The gene calls are TRBV28 and TRBJ2-2; 10 bases are a match to TRBD1. The CDR3 length is 15 residues. With V trimmed by 4 bases and J by 4 bases, 3 bases remained unmatched. Germline V gene sequence: CDR1 MDHEN, CDR2 SYDVKM. The CDR3 DNA sequence: TGTGCCAGCAGTTCTTGGACAGGGGGCACCGGGGAGCTGTTTTTT. Its translation is CASSSWTGGTGELFF.

V and J are TRBV12-5 and TRBJ2-5; 7 bases align to TRBD1. With the DNA end fitting TRBJ2-7 better, the J assignment may be wrong. CDR3 length equals 16 residues. Germline CDR1 is LGHNT and CDR2 is FRNRAP. The CDR3 reads CASGLTPGTANYEQYF. The CDR3 DNA is TGTGCTAGTGGTTTGACCCCCGGGACAGCAAACTACGAGCAGTACTTC.

This clonotype appeared once. The chain combines TRBV9 with TRBJ1-6; TRBD1 aligns across 7 bases. Germline loops: CDR1 SGDLS, CDR2 YYNGEE. The V segment lost 0 bases and the J segment 4 bases; nucleotides outside the gene matches: 1. The CDR3 totals 15 residues. CDR3 loop: CASSVEGQYNSPLHF. In DNA, the CDR3 is TGTGCCAGCAGCGTAGAGGGACAGTATAATTCACCCCTCCACTTT.

In its sample, this clonotype was seen a few times. The rearrangement links TRBV20-1 to TRBJ2-1; 15 bases agree with TRBD2. The junction had 10 bases not matched to a gene; V was cut back by 0 bases and J by 4 bases. Per germline, CDR1 DFQATT and CDR2 SNEGSKA (reference sequence). The CDR3 runs to 19 residues. CDR3 nucleotide sequence: TGCAGTGCTAGAGATACGGGACTAGCGGGAGGTGTGAAGTACAATGAGCAGTTCTTC. Protein sequence: CSARDTGLAGGVKYNEQFF.

This sequence joins TRBV18 and TRBJ2-7, with D tentatively TRBD1 (6 bases). This CDR3 is 16 amino acids long. V was trimmed by 4 bases and J by 2 bases, leaving 18 bases between them. Looked up from germline, CDR1 is KGHSH and CDR2 is LQKENI. The chain's CDR3 is CASSHPGQKGAYEQYF. The CDR3 coding sequence is TGTGCCAGCTCACACCCAGGACAGAAAGGGGCCTACGAGCAGTACTTC.

The rearrangement uses TRBV29-1 and TRBJ2-7; TRBD2 aligns across 7 bases. From germline, CDR1 is SQVTM and CDR2 ANQGSEA. The trim removed 7 bases at V and 4 bases at J, leaving 10 bases unmatched. The CDR3 totals 13 residues. The CDR3: CSANGRERYEQYF. CDR3 sequence (DNA): TGCAGCGCCAATGGGCGGGAGAGGTACGAGCAGTACTTC.

The chain has TRBV11-3 and TRBJ2-1; 14 bases agree with TRBD2. V shed 4 bases, J shed 10 bases, and the junction held 6 bases outside the gene matches. The CDR3 extends over 15 amino acids. Germline CDR1 and CDR2: SGHNT and YENEEA. The DNA for the CDR3 is TGTGCCAGCAGCTCGACTAGCGGGGGGGTATGGGAGCAGTTCTTC. It codes for CASSSTSGGVWEQFF.

A note on this clonotype: Just one base apart from a much larger clone, this may be a read error. J is TRBJ2-6 and V is TRBV7-2; D unclear. V was shortened by 0 bases and J by 0 bases, with 6 bases between the two germline ends. Germline lookup yields CDR1 SGHTA and CDR2 FQGNSA. The CDR3 is 16 amino acids. CDR3 nucleotides: TGTGCCAGCAGCTTAGCGGGTTGCTCTGGGGCCAACGTCCTGACTTTC. This encodes CASSLAGCSGANVLTF.

The chain links TRBV12-3 or TRBV12-4 to TRBJ1-5, with D possibly TRBD2 on 5 matching bases. Gene TRBJ2-3 matches the end of the DNA better, so the J call may be wrong. The CDR3 extends over 13 amino acids. This CDR3 is CASSDGESQPQYF. The DNA for the CDR3 is TGTGCCAGCAGTGACGGGGAAAGTCAGCCCCAGTATTTT.

The genes are TRBV5-1 and TRBJ1-1; tentatively, D is TRBD1 (6 bases). The CDR3 is 14 amino acids. The V end lost 4 bases, the J end lost 5 bases, and 15 bases lay between the germline ends. Per the germline V gene, CDR1 is SGHRS and CDR2 is YFSETQ. CDR3 amino acids: CASSTGHQRTEAFF. The DNA for the CDR3 is TGCGCCAGCAGCACGGGACACCAGAGGACTGAAGCTTTCTTT.

This clonotype was found a few times. The rearrangement links TRBV5-6 to TRBJ2-1; 10 bases line up with TRBD1. The CDR3 consists of 15 residues. V lost 6 bases, J lost 4 bases, and 7 bases stayed unmatched. Per the germline V gene, CDR1 is SGHDT and CDR2 is YYEEEE. CDR3 protein: CASTRTGGLYNEQFF. CDR3 nucleotide sequence: TGTGCCAGCACCCGGACAGGGGGTTTGTACAATGAGCAGTTCTTC.

In this sample, this clonotype turned up many times. This chain connects TRBV10-1 to TRBJ2-7, with D possibly TRBD1 on 5 matching bases. CDR1 and CDR2 from the germline V gene are WNHNN and SYGVQD (reference sequence). V was shortened by 3 bases and J by 6 bases, with 9 bases between the two germline ends. The CDR3 contains 12 residues. DNA of the CDR3: TGCGCCAGCAGTGAATATAGGGGCGAGCAGTACTTC. Encoded protein: CASSEYRGEQYF.

This clonotype came up many times. The chain is built from TRBV7-2 and TRBJ2-7, with TRBD2 identical over 9 bases. The junction had 4 bases not matched to a gene; V was cut back by 4 bases and J by 0 bases. CDR1 and CDR2 (germline): SGHTA, FQGNSA. The CDR3 has 15 amino acids. CDR3 DNA: TGTGCCAGCAGCTGGACTAGCGAGCCCTCCTACGAGCAGTACTTC. Its protein product is CASSWTSEPSYEQYF.

V usage is TRBV19 and J usage is TRBJ1-5; tentative D call: TRBD1 (6 bases). The CDR3 length is 13 residues. Trimming pared 11 bases from V and 5 bases from J, leaving 16 bases between. Germline V CDR1 and CDR2: LNHDA, SQIVND (reference sequence). Here the CDR3 reads CAREGDIYQPQHF. CDR3 bases: TGTGCCCGCGAAGGGGACATATATCAGCCCCAGCATTTT.